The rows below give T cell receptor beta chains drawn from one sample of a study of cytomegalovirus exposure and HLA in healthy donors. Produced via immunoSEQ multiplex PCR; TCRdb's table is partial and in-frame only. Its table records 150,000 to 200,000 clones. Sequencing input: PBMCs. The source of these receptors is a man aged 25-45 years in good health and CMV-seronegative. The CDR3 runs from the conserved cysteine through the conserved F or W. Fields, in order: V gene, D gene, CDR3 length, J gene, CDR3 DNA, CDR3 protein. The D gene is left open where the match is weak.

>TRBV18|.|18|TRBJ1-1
TGTGCCAGCTCACTTAAGCTCTGGGACATCGGACGAAACACTGAAGCTTTCTTT
CASSLKLWDIGRNTEAFF
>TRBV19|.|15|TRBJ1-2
TGTGCCAGTAGTATAGCGGAGGGCGCTAACTATGGCTACACCTTC
CASSIAEGANYGYTF
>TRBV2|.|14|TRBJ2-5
TGTGCCAGCAGTGGGGGGCCCTTTCTGGAGACCCAGTACTTC
CASSGGPFLETQYF
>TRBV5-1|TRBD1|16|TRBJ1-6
TGCGCCAGCAGCTTAAGAGACAGGGGATTAGGATCACCCCTCCACTTT
CASSLRDRGLGSPLHF
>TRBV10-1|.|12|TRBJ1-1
TGCGCCAGCAGTGACAGGGATGATGAAGCTTTCTTT
CASSDRDDEAFF
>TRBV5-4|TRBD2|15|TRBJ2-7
TGTGCCAGCAGCGGACTAGGAGGGACCACCTACGAGCAGTACTTC
CASSGLGGTTYEQYF
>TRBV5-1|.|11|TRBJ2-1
TGCGCCAGCAGCTTGTTCCAGGGCAAGATCTTC
CASSLFQGKIF
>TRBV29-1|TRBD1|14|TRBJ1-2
TGCAGCGCCCAGTTAGGGACAGCTAACTATGGCTACACCTTC
CSAQLGTANYGYTF
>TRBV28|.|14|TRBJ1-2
TGTGCCAGCACCACCCCGACAGCACAATATGGCTACACCTTC
CASTTPTAQYGYTF
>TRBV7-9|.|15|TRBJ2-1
TGTGCCAGCAGCTTAGAGCAGGGGAAATACAATGAGCAGTTCTTC
CASSLEQGKYNEQFF
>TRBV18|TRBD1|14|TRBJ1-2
TGTGCCAGCTCACCAAAGACAGGGCTTGATGGCTACACCTTC
CASSPKTGLDGYTF
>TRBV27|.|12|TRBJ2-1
TGTGCCAGCAGTTTAGAGAGCAATGAGCAGTTCTTC
CASSLESNEQFF
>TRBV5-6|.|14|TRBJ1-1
TGTGCCAGCAGCTTGGTCAGCGGGAACACTGAAGCTTTCTTT
CASSLVSGNTEAFF
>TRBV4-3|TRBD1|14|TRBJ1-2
TGCGCCAGCACCTTGACAGGGGGGGACTATGGCTACACCTTC
CASTLTGGDYGYTF
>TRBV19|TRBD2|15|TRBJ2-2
TGTGCCAGTATGAGGGGACTAGCGAACACCGGGGAGCTGTTTTTT
CASMRGLANTGELFF
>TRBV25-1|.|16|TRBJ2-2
TGTGCCAGCAGTGATACTCCTAAACCAATACCCGGGGAGCTGTTTTTT
CASSDTPKPIPGELFF